This is a list of T cell receptor beta chains from one sample in a study of human T cells and chemical hapten exposure. TCRdb reprocessed the RACE reads with MiXCR, giving one entry per CDR3 protein. The repertoire holds approximately 41,000 distinct CDR3 sequences, with roughly 7.2% as singletons. This sample comprised whole blood, obtained in connection with sensitization to the hapten diphenylcyclopropenone (DPC). The receptor set was obtained from a woman aged 45-60 years with alopecia areata. Some clones in this sample may be carry-over from other donors' samples. Both conserved end residues are part of each CDR3. Each record gives: clone size, D gene, J gene, V gene, CDR3 DNA, CDR3 protein. The D gene is left open where the match is weak. Rows give clone size only sometimes, using once, few, many, or a class for an expanded clone.

>many|NA|TRBJ1-5|TRBV18
TGTGCCAGCTCACCGGAGGGTATTCAGCCCCAGCATTTT
CASSPEGIQPQHF
>NA|NA|TRBJ1-1|TRBV12-3/TRBV12-4
TGTGCCAGCAGCCTGTCAGGGGTGGATACTGAAGCTTTCTTT
CASSLSGVDTEAFF
>many|NA|TRBJ2-2|TRBV29-1
TGCAGCGTTCACCGGGAAGGAACCGGGGAGCTGTTTTTT
CSVHREGTGELFF
>many|TRBD2|TRBJ2-7|TRBV29-1
TGCAGCGTTGATAGCGGGAGCTACGAGCAGTACTTC
CSVDSGSYEQYF
>many|NA|TRBJ2-1|TRBV12-3/TRBV12-4
TGTGCCAGCAGTCCCTCGACTCTATCCAATGAGCAGTTCTTC
CASSPSTLSNEQFF
>many|NA|TRBJ2-7|TRBV20-1
TGCAGTGCCCAAAAGGACTCGTTCTCCTACGAGCAGTACTTC
CSAQKDSFSYEQYF
>NA|NA|TRBJ1-3|TRBV11-2
TGTGCCAGCAGTTTCACAGGAGAAGGAAACACCATATATTTT
CASSFTGEGNTIYF
>NA|TRBD2|TRBJ2-5|TRBV3-1
TGTGCCAGCAGCCAACCGGGACTACCCAACGGAGAGACCCAGTACTTC
CASSQPGLPNGETQYF
>many|NA|TRBJ2-4|TRBV5-1
TGCGCCAGCAGCATTGGCGACAGTGGAATTCAGTACTTC
CASSIGDSGIQYF
>NA|TRBD1|TRBJ2-1|TRBV14
TGTGCCAGCAGCCAAGTACAGGGGACCTACAATGAGCAGTTCTTC
CASSQVQGTYNEQFF
>many|NA|TRBJ2-7|TRBV5-1
TGCGCCAGCAGCTCGGGGACACAAACCTACTACGAGCAGTACTTC
CASSSGTQTYYEQYF
>many|TRBD1|TRBJ1-5|TRBV20-1
TGCAGTGTTAGGACAGGGAGCAATCAGCCCCAGCATTTT
CSVRTGSNQPQHF
>many|NA|TRBJ1-5|TRBV6-1
TGTGCCAGCAGTGAAGCGTACGGAGATCAGCCCCAGCATTTT
CASSEAYGDQPQHF
>few|NA|TRBJ2-5|TRBV29-1
TGCAGCGTTGGACCGAACCAAGAGACCCAGTACTTC
CSVGPNQETQYF
>many|NA|TRBJ2-6|TRBV5-5
TGTGCCAGCAGCTTGGCCGGACGCTCTGGGGCCAACGTCCTGACTTTC
CASSLAGRSGANVLTF
>few|NA|TRBJ2-7|TRBV2
TGTGCCAGCACGGGAAGGAACTCCTACGAGCAGTACTTC
CASTGRNSYEQYF
>few|TRBD2|TRBJ2-1|TRBV29-1
TGCAGCGCCGGGACTAGCGGAGAAGATGAGCAGTTCTTC
CSAGTSGEDEQFF
>NA|TRBD2|TRBJ2-5|TRBV28
TGTGCCAGCGCGGGGGGCCCCGAACAAGAGACCCAGTACTTC
CASAGGPEQETQYF
>many|NA|TRBJ2-7|TRBV21-1
TGTGCCAGCAGCAAATTTGGGCCCGGACCAGGAAAGGAGCAGTACTTC
CASSKFGPGPGKEQYF
>many|TRBD2|TRBJ2-5|TRBV6-5
TGTGCCAGCAGTGGGGCTGAAGCGGGAATAGGAGAGACCCAGTACTTC
CASSGAEAGIGETQYF
>many|NA|TRBJ2-7|TRBV13
TGTGCCAGCAGCCCCAGGCCCCCAACCTACGAGCAGTACTTC
CASSPRPPTYEQYF
>many|TRBD2|TRBJ2-5|TRBV6-2/TRBV6-3
TGTGCCAGCACAAAAGGACTAGCGGGGGCTACAGAGACCCAGTACTTC
CASTKGLAGATETQYF
>NA|NA|TRBJ2-2|TRBV29-1
TGCAGCGCCCGCCCGGGGGGCGCCACCGGGGAGCTGTTTTTT
CSARPGGATGELFF
>many|TRBD1|TRBJ1-1|TRBV29-1
TGCAGCGTTGAAGGACCGGGACAGGGGACTGAAGCTTTCTTT
CSVEGPGQGTEAFF
>many|NA|TRBJ2-3|TRBV4-2
TGTGCCAGCAGCCCGCTAACGGAGGCGGGAGATACGCAGTATTTT
CASSPLTEAGDTQYF
>many|TRBD2|TRBJ2-7|TRBV6-2/TRBV6-3
TGTGCCAGCAGTGAACCCCTAGCGGGAGGATCCGAGCAGTACTTC
CASSEPLAGGSEQYF
>many|NA|TRBJ2-5|TRBV18
TGTGCCAGCTCACGCGAAGAGACCCAGTACTTC
CASSREETQYF
>many|TRBD2|TRBJ2-7|TRBV28
TGTGCCAGCGGACTAGCGGGAGGGCCCTCCTACGAGCAGTACTTC
CASGLAGGPSYEQYF
>NA|NA|TRBJ1-6|TRBV5-8
TGTGCCAGCAGCTCCGTAAGGGGAAAATCACCCCTCCACTTT
CASSSVRGKSPLHF
>few|TRBD1|TRBJ2-5|TRBV19
TGTGCCAGTAGCGGACAGGCGGGCCAAGAGACCCAGTACTTC
CASSGQAGQETQYF
>many|NA|TRBJ2-1|TRBV5-1
TGCGCCAGCAGCTTGGCACTGACCCTCAATGAGCAGTTCTTC
CASSLALTLNEQFF
>many|TRBD1|TRBJ1-2|TRBV29-1
TGCAGCGTTGGTTTCGGGACAGGGATTGGAGGCTACACCTTC
CSVGFGTGIGGYTF
>many|NA|TRBJ2-4|TRBV18
TGTGCCAGCTCACCACGGGGACCCCCCCAGGAGGTTCAGTACTTC
CASSPRGPPQEVQYF
>many|NA|TRBJ2-1|TRBV20-1
TGCAGTGCCCCGTCGGGCGGGCCCGTGGAGTTCTTC
CSAPSGGPVEFF
>NA|TRBD1|TRBJ2-5|TRBV5-6
TGTGCCAGCAGCAAAAGGGGACAGGGACGGTTTCAAGAGACCCAGTACTTC
CASSKRGQGRFQETQYF
>once|NA|TRBJ2-1|TRBV7-6
TGTGCCAGCAGCTTAGCCCTACACCATCCGGGGTTGAATGAGCAGTTCTTC
CASSLALHHPGLNEQFF
>medium-sized|NA|TRBJ1-6|TRBV11-3
TGTGCCAGCAGCTTAGATCTAGCCCTTTGCCCCTCCCCCATCTCAGCGTCTAATTCACCCCTCCACTTT
CASSLDLALCPSPISASNSPLHF
>many|NA|TRBJ2-7|TRBV29-1
TGCAGCTTCTCCGGGGTCAGCTCCTACGAGCAGTACTTC
CSFSGVSSYEQYF
>many|NA|TRBJ2-1|TRBV28
TGTGCCAGCGGGCGCATGGGCGGTGAGCAGTTCTTC
CASGRMGGEQFF
>many|NA|TRBJ2-1|TRBV18
TGTGCCAGCTCACCAGCTGAGGTTAGAGAGCAGTTCTTC
CASSPAEVREQFF
>NA|NA|TRBJ1-2|TRBV2
TGTGCCAGCAGCCTAGGGAAGACGAACTATGGCTACACCTTC
CASSLGKTNYGYTF
>NA|TRBD1|TRBJ1-1|TRBV6-1
TGTGCCAGCAGTGAAGAGCGGACAGGACACACTGAAGCTTTCTTT
CASSEERTGHTEAFF
>NA|TRBD2|TRBJ2-3|TRBV12-3/TRBV12-4
TGTGCCCGCAGATCGGGACTAGCGGGCCCCGGTACGCAATATTTT
CARRSGLAGPGTQYF
>NA|NA|TRBJ2-3|TRBV29-1
TGCAGCGTTGACCGGGACTCCCGGAGCACAGATACGCAGTATTTT
CSVDRDSRSTDTQYF
>many|NA|TRBJ2-1|TRBV3-1
TGTGCCAGCAGCCAAGTTCGAAGACTAGACGTGGATGAGCAGTTCTTC
CASSQVRRLDVDEQFF
>few|NA|TRBJ2-7|TRBV5-6
TGTGCCAGCAGCCCCGTCGACGGACGAGACAAGCAGTACTTC
CASSPVDGRDKQYF
>NA|TRBD1|TRBJ1-3|TRBV6-5
TGTGCCAGCAGTCGACAGGGACTTAAACCAGGAAACACCATATATTTT
CASSRQGLKPGNTIYF
>many|NA|TRBJ2-1|TRBV5-1
TGCGCCAGCAGCTTGGAGGATGAGCAGTTCTTC
CASSLEDEQFF
>many|TRBD1|TRBJ1-2|TRBV7-2
TGTGCCAGCAGCCCCCGGACAGGTCTTCTAAATTATGGCTACACCTTC
CASSPRTGLLNYGYTF
>many|NA|TRBJ2-6|TRBV11-2
TGTGCCAGCAGCTTAGTTGTCTCTGGGGCCAACGTCCTGACTTTC
CASSLVVSGANVLTF
>many|NA|TRBJ2-7|TRBV7-9
TGTGCCAGCAGCTTAGACTTATCCCGCCAGGAGCAGTACTTC
CASSLDLSRQEQYF
>NA|TRBD1|TRBJ1-1|TRBV7-2
TGTGCCAGCGGGCCCGGGACAGTTCTTGAAGCTTTCTTT
CASGPGTVLEAFF
>few|NA|TRBJ2-3|TRBV11-2
TGTGCCAGCAGCTTTAATAGCGGTAGCACAGATACGCAGTATTTT
CASSFNSGSTDTQYF
>NA|NA|TRBJ1-4|TRBV7-2
TGTGCCAGCAGCCCCCAACCCTTAACAACTAATGAAAAACTGTTTTTT
CASSPQPLTTNEKLFF
>many|NA|TRBJ1-2|TRBV6-5
TGTGCCAGCAGTTACCCCCGGGGGGCAGGGCGGTATGGCTACACCTTC
CASSYPRGAGRYGYTF
>many|NA|TRBJ1-2|TRBV14
TGTGCCAGCAGCCAAGTTCCAAGGATATCTCTTCTGGACTATGGCTACACCTTC
CASSQVPRISLLDYGYTF